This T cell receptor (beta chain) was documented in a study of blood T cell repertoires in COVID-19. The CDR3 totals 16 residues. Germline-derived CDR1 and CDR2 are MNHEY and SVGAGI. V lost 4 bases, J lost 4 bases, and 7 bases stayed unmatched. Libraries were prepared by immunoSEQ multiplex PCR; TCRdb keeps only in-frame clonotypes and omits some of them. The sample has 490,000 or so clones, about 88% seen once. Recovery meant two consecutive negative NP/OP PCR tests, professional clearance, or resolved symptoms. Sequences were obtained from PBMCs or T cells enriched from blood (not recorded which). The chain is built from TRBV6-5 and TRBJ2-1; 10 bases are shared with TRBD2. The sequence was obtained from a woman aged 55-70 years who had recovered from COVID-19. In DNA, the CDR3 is TGTGCCAGCAGTTCGTCCGGGACTAGCGATTACAATGAGCAGTTCTTC. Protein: CASSSSGTSDYNEQFF.